Below are 32 T cell receptor beta chains sequenced from a single sample in a study of blood T cells in healthy people across ages (dated by TCRdb to between 2015 and 2016). Preparation of the library involved 5' RACE. The listed sequencing device is Illumina HiSeq 2500. A second PCR of about 7 to 12 cycles was run with a J-beta primer mix and a sample-barcoded 5' primer. The raw public data were reprocessed by TCRdb itself: fastp quality trimming at Q25, MiXCR clonotype calling, in-frame beta chains only. Rows are combined by CDR3 protein, so each entry shows the most common genes and DNA. The sample data list 1.5 million to 1.8 million distinct CDR3 sequences, and 35% to 45% of these were observed just once. The ten largest clonotypes hold roughly 3.7% of the sample. Sequencing was done on a sample of blood. These receptor sequences come from a woman between 18 and 30 years old in good health.

The V call is TRBV21-1, the J call TRBJ1-2; TRBD1, the table's D call, was not compared with the DNA. TRBV21-1 is a known pseudogene. This CDR3 spans 17 amino acids. The CDR3 reads CASSKTTSLAGGNGYTF. Here the CDR3 DNA reads TGTGCCAGCAGCAAAACGACATCCCTCGCAGGGGGCAATGGCTACACCTTC.

This chain links TRBV6-6 with TRBJ2-7; D is undetermined. TRBJ2-5 matches the DNA end more closely, so the J call is doubtful. The CDR3 totals 12 residues. The germline CDR1 and CDR2 sequences are MNHNY and SVGAGI (reference sequence). In DNA form, the CDR3 reads TGTGCCAGCAGAAAGGCGGAAGAGACCCAGTACTTC. Its protein product is CASRKAEETQYF.

This clonotype appeared a single time. The V call is TRBV4-1, the J call TRBJ2-2; maybe TRBD2 (5 bases). This CDR3 has 15 amino acids. V lost 4 bases, J lost 6 bases, and 15 bases lay in between. Looked up from germline, CDR1 is MGHRA and CDR2 is YSYEKL. The CDR3 loop is CASSRLAGISGELFF. CDR3 coding DNA: TGCGCCAGCAGCCGATTAGCCGGGATTTCCGGGGAGCTGTTTTTT.

This chain connects TRBV3-1 to TRBJ2-7; a weak D match, TRBD1 (6 bases). Germline CDR1 and CDR2: LGHDT and YNNKEL (reference sequence). CDR3 size: 15 residues. The V and J ends lost 0 bases and 4 bases respectively, with 13 bases between them. CDR3 region: CASSQDRGSIYEQYF. CDR3 bases: TGTGCCAGCAGCCAAGACAGGGGTTCTATTTACGAGCAGTACTTC.

The V and J genes are TRBV6-2 or TRBV6-3 and TRBJ2-3, with D possibly matching TRBD1 (6 bases). CDR3 length equals 15 residues. The V and J ends lost 5 bases and 4 bases respectively, with 16 bases between them. Germline CDR1 MNHEY, CDR2 SVGEGT. CDR3 region: CASSPRQVDADTQYF. The DNA for the CDR3 is TGTGCCAGCAGTCCCAGACAGGTTGACGCAGATACGCAGTATTTT.

The chain has TRBV12-3 or TRBV12-4 and TRBJ2-5; D not resolved. The ends were cut back, 5 bases at V and 7 bases at J, with 17 bases in the middle. The CDR3 runs 14 residues. DNA of the CDR3: TGTGCCAGCAGTGTAGGAGACACCCGCCGGACCCAGTACTTC. Translation: CASSVGDTRRTQYF.

This clonotype was recorded a few times. The CDR3 DNA sequence: TGTGCCAGCAGCCGCGGGTTTAAGGGACACTACAATGAGCAGTTCTTC. Amino acids: CASSRGFKGHYNEQFF. The chain carries TRBV7-9 and TRBJ2-1; possible D gene TRBD1, 6 bases. The CDR3 is 16 amino acids. Looked up from germline, CDR1 is SEHNR and CDR2 is FQNEAQ (reference sequence). Trimming left V 5 bases short and J 3 bases short, with 17 bases between.

The V call is TRBV20-1, the J call TRBJ2-7; tentatively, D is TRBD1 (6 bases). CDR3 size: 12 residues. The germline CDR1 and CDR2 sequences are DFQATT and SNEGSKA (reference sequence). Here the CDR3 DNA reads TGCAGGGCCGGGACACCTTCTTACGAGCAGTACTTC. This codes for CRAGTPSYEQYF.

The chain joins TRBV29-1 to TRBJ2-3, with D perhaps TRBD2 (7 bases). The V end lost 6 bases, the J end lost 4 bases, and 17 bases lay between the germline ends. Per germline, CDR1 SQVTM and CDR2 ANQGSEA. The CDR3 spans 14 residues. The DNA for the CDR3 is TGCAGCGTACGGCTGTGGGGGGGCCCAGATACGCAGTATTTT. This translates into CSVRLWGGPDTQYF.

This clonotype was seen more than once but under ten times. The V and J genes are TRBV3-1 and TRBJ1-1; the D gene is possibly TRBD1 (5 bases). V was clipped by 1 base and J by 1 base, with 10 bases between them. This CDR3 is 15 amino acids long. Germline lookup yields CDR1 LGHDT and CDR2 YNNKEL (reference sequence). The CDR3 nucleotides are TGTGCCAGCAGCCAAGGGTGGGGACGGAACACTGAAGCTTTCTTT. Protein: CASSQGWGRNTEAFF. Full variable domain (missing parts from reference TRBV3-1 and TRBJ1-1): DTAVSQTPKYLVTQMGNDKSIKCEQNLGHDTMYWYKQDSKKFLKIMFSYNNKELIINETVPNRFSPKSPDKAHLNLHINSLELGDSAVYFCASSQGWGRNTEAFFGQGTRLTVV.

The chain has TRBV7-9 and TRBJ2-7; maybe TRBD1 (6 bases). CDR3 length: 16 amino acids. Per the germline V gene, CDR1 is SEHNR and CDR2 is FQNEAQ (reference sequence). V was trimmed by 6 bases and J by 7 bases, leaving 25 bases between them. DNA of the CDR3: TGTGCCAGCAGTTCAACAGGGAAGAGCTCCTACAATGAGCAGTACTTC. Protein sequence: CASSSTGKSSYNEQYF.

This clonotype turned up a few times. The rearrangement uses TRBV6-2 or TRBV6-3 and TRBJ2-7; the D is unclear. Germline V CDR1 and CDR2: MNHEY, SVGEGT. The CDR3 totals 12 residues. V lost 6 bases to trimming and J lost 3 bases, with 9 bases between them. CDR3 in DNA: TGTGCCAGCAGATCGGACGTCTACGAGCAGTACTTC. Its protein is CASRSDVYEQYF.

The chain uses TRBV7-2 and TRBJ1-6, with TRBD1 as a possible D gene (6 bases). CDR3 length equals 15 residues. Germline V CDR1 and CDR2: SGHTA, FQGNSA. V was shortened by 5 bases and J by 3 bases, with 11 bases between the two germline ends. The CDR3 sequence is CASSPGQNYNSPLHF. The CDR3 DNA sequence: TGTGCCAGCAGCCCTGGACAGAACTATAATTCACCCCTCCACTTT. Full variable domain (remainder filled in from reference TRBV7-2 and TRBJ1-6): GAGVSQSPSNKVTEKGKDVELRCDPISGHTALYWYRQSLGQGLEFLIYFQGNSAPDKSGLPSDRFSAERTGGSVSTLTIQRTQQEDSAVYLCASSPGQNYNSPLHFGNGTRLTVT.

This clonotype was picked up a small number of times. This rearrangement joins TRBV7-9 to TRBJ2-1; 9 nucleotides line up with TRBD2. There are 14 residues in the CDR3. From germline, CDR1 is SEHNR and CDR2 FQNEAQ (reference sequence). V shed 5 bases, J shed 9 bases, and the junction held 8 bases outside the gene matches. Here the CDR3 DNA reads TGTGCCAGCAGCCTGGATAGCGGGAGTAGTGAGCAGTTCTTC. Its protein product is CASSLDSGSSEQFF.

V and J are TRBV19 and TRBJ2-5; 7 nucleotides line up with TRBD1. Germline-derived CDR1 and CDR2 are LNHDA and SQIVND (reference sequence). CDR3 length equals 14 residues. Trimming removed 5 bases from V and 11 bases from J; junction bases left unmatched: 14. This CDR3 reads CASSQQGPLNEQYF. CDR3 nucleotides: TGTGCCAGTAGTCAACAGGGGCCTCTCAATGAGCAGTACTTC.

The chain employs TRBV20-1 and TRBJ2-3; D not certain. The V end was cut by 5 bases, the J end by 1 base, with 19 bases between. The V gene's germline CDR1 is DFQATT and CDR2 SNEGSKA (reference sequence). CDR3 length: 16 amino acids. CDR3 protein: CSAPRPETARTDTQYF. As DNA, the CDR3 is TGCAGTGCTCCGCGACCTGAAACGGCCCGCACAGATACGCAGTATTTT.

The rearrangement links TRBV20-1 to TRBJ2-1, with 7 positions matching TRBD1. The CDR3 is 15 amino acids. The V gene end was trimmed by 1 base and the J gene end by 4 bases; junction bases not matched to a gene: 7. Germline V gene sequence: CDR1 DFQATT, CDR2 SNEGSKA (reference sequence). In DNA, the CDR3 is TGCAGTGCTAGAGTCACCGGGACAGATTACAATGAGCAGTTCTTC. Translating gives CSARVTGTDYNEQFF.

DNA for the CDR3: TGCGCCAGCAGCTTGGGGCACCGGGACCCGGACACCGGGGAGCTGTTTTTT. Translation: CASSLGHRDPDTGELFF. V usage is TRBV5-1 and J usage is TRBJ2-2; possibly TRBD1 or TRBD2 for D (5 bases each). The CDR3 spans 17 residues. Germline values: CDR1 SGHRS, CDR2 YFSETQ. V was clipped by 0 bases and J by 3 bases, with 15 bases between them. Based on the CDR3 plus reference TRBV5-1 and TRBJ2-2, the full variable domain is KAGVTQTPRYLIKTRGQQVTLSCSPISGHRSVSWYQQTPGQGLQFLFEYFSETQRNKGNFPGRFSGRQFSNSRSEMNVSTLELGDSALYLCASSLGHRDPDTGELFFGEGSRLTVL.

This chain links TRBV9 with TRBJ2-3, with 11 bases that match TRBD2. This CDR3 is 17 amino acids long. The V gene end was trimmed by 0 bases and the J gene end by 8 bases; junction bases not matched to a gene: 11. Germline CDR1 reads SGDLS; CDR2 reads YYNGEE. The CDR3, as DNA: TGTGCCAGCAGCGTAGCTGCGGCTAGCGGGGGGTTGGTTACGCAGTATTTT. This encodes CASSVAAASGGLVTQYF.

To note about this clonotype: One end of the junction is discordant with germline, which a read error may explain. The chain combines TRBV7-2 with TRBJ2-3, with TRBD2 matching 8 bases. This CDR3 region has 16 residues. Germline V gene sequence: CDR1 SGHTA, CDR2 FQGNSA. In DNA form, the CDR3 reads TGTGCCAGCAGCTTAGACGGGGGGGCCGCCACAGATACGCGGTATTTT. This codes for CASSLDGGAATDTRYF. The whole variable domain, remainder taken from reference TRBV7-2 and TRBJ2-3, is GAGVSQSPSNKVTEKGKDVELRCDPISGHTALYWYRQSLGQGLEFLIYFQGNSAPDKSGLPSDRFSAERTGGSVSTLTIQRTQQEDSAVYLCASSLDGGAATDTRYFGPGTRLTVL.

The CDR3 spells CASSEIPGTRIRDTQYF. CDR3 DNA: TGTGCCAGCAGCGAGATACCCGGGACTAGGATACGAGATACGCAGTATTTT. This sequence joins TRBV6-2 or TRBV6-3 and TRBJ2-3, with 8 bases that match TRBD2. Looked up from germline, CDR1 is MNHEY and CDR2 is SVGEGT. The CDR3 consists of 17 residues. The V segment lost 6 bases and the J segment 5 bases; nucleotides outside the gene matches: 16.

This clonotype occurred a few times. V usage is TRBV12-3 or TRBV12-4 and J usage is TRBJ2-1, with TRBD2 as a possible D gene (5 bases). The CDR3 totals 15 residues. Trimming pared 6 bases from V and 1 base from J, leaving 13 bases between. The CDR3: CASRTALGSYNEQFF. CDR3 bases: TGTGCCAGCAGAACGGCACTAGGGTCCTACAATGAGCAGTTCTTC.

The chain uses TRBV29-1 and TRBJ2-2; 11 bases fit TRBD1. V lost 3 bases to trimming and J lost 2 bases; unmatched junction nucleotides: 5. The CDR3 has 16 residues. Germline values: CDR1 SQVTM, CDR2 ANQGSEA. As DNA, the CDR3 is TGCAGCGTTGATCCGGGACAGGGGGTTAACACCGGGGAGCTGTTTTTT. Translation gives CSVDPGQGVNTGELFF.

This chain links TRBV20-1 with TRBJ1-2; maybe TRBD1 (6 bases). The CDR3 sequence is 15 residues long. Trimming left V 1 base short and J 2 bases short, with 14 bases between. CDR1 and CDR2 from the germline V gene are DFQATT and SNEGSKA (reference sequence). In DNA, the CDR3 is TGCAGTGCTAGAGGACCCCGACAGGCCAACTATGGCTACACCTTC. Its translation: CSARGPRQANYGYTF.

The chain links TRBV19 to TRBJ2-5, with 8 bases aligning to TRBD1. V shed 3 bases and J 3 bases; nucleotides not matched to a gene: 9. The CDR3 runs 16 residues. Germline lookup yields CDR1 LNHDA and CDR2 SQIVND (reference sequence). CDR3 sequence reads: CASSMRTGQTKETQYF. The CDR3 coding sequence is TGTGCCAGTAGTATGAGGACAGGGCAAACCAAAGAGACCCAGTACTTC.

This chain joins TRBV7-9 and TRBJ1-2; TRBD1 might be the D (5 bases). This CDR3 comprises 14 residues. Trimming shortened V by 5 bases and J by 8 bases, and 18 bases separated the two germline ends. CDR1 and CDR2 (germline): SEHNR, FQNEAQ (reference sequence). CDR3: CASSLSSDSSGYTF. DNA for the CDR3: TGTGCCAGCAGCCTAAGTAGCGACAGTAGCGGCTACACCTTC.

The chain joins TRBV12-3 or TRBV12-4 to TRBJ2-1, with a possible D match to TRBD2 (5 bases). TRBJ2-7 explains the end of the DNA better; the J call may be wrong. The CDR3 consists of 15 residues. The CDR3 spells CASTLSGKSYNEQYF. DNA of the CDR3: TGTGCCAGCACCCTTTCCGGGAAGTCCTACAATGAGCAGTACTTC.

This clonotype was observed a single time. The chain joins TRBV20-1 to TRBJ2-1; tentatively, D is TRBD2 (6 bases). This CDR3 is built from 16 residues. The germline V gene encodes CDR1 DFQATT and CDR2 SNEGSKA (reference sequence). The V and J ends lost 1 base and 8 bases respectively, with 21 bases between them. The CDR3 is CSARVAGIWGVDEQFF. The CDR3 nucleotides read TGCAGTGCTAGAGTCGCGGGGATCTGGGGGGTGGATGAGCAGTTCTTC.

A remark on this clonotype: Relative to the germline gene, one junction end is altered; a read error may explain this. The chain links TRBV10-3 to TRBJ2-3; 14 bases line up with TRBD2. The CDR3 covers 15 residues. CDR1 ENHRY and CDR2 SYGVKD come from the germline V gene. The DNA of the CDR3 is TGTGCCATCAGTTCGGGACTAGCGGGAGTTGTGACGCGGTATTTT. Its protein is CAISSGLAGVVTRYF.

The V gene is TRBV27, the J gene TRBJ2-7, with 8 bases fitting TRBD1. Germline loops: CDR1 MNHEY, CDR2 SMNVEV (reference sequence). The CDR3 totals 14 residues. V trimming: 8 bases; J trimming: 0 bases; junction bases outside the gene matches: 6. The CDR3 DNA sequence: TGTGCCAGCCGCCGGGACAGGTCCTCCTACGAGCAGTACTTC. Translation gives CASRRDRSSYEQYF.

This clonotype has more than one count but fewer than ten. In nucleotides, the CDR3 is TGTGCCAGCAGAAGGGGACAGGGGTTTGAAAAACTGTTTTTT. Amino acids: CASRRGQGFEKLFF. The V and J genes are TRBV12-3 or TRBV12-4 and TRBJ1-4; 10 nucleotides align to TRBD1. J lost 7 bases, V lost 6 bases, and 5 bases had no gene match. The CDR3 runs to 14 residues.

The chain couples TRBV24-1 to TRBJ1-5; D is ambiguous. The CDR3 is 13 amino acids. The germline gives CDR1 KGHDR, CDR2 SFDVKD. Trimming pared 6 bases from V and 6 bases from J, leaving 11 bases between. The DNA of the CDR3 is TGTGCCACCAGTAAAGGGTTCGGTCAGCCCCAGCATTTT. It yields the protein CATSKGFGQPQHF.